The rows below give T cell receptor beta chains drawn from one sample of a study of blood T cell repertoires in COVID-19. Sequenced by immunoSEQ multiplex PCR; TCRdb stores in-frame clones only, minus some. This sample has over 200,000 clones, with 84% found just once. Sequencing was carried out using peripheral blood. The receptors were sampled from a woman in her 50s with active or convalescent COVID-19. CDR3s include the opening cysteine and the closing phenylalanine or tryptophan. A D gene is named only where the DNA matches it firmly. Clone sizes are given selectively: once, few, many, or a class where the clone is expanded.

d_call	clone_size	v_call	cdr3_length	j_call	cdr3_aa	cdr3_nt
TRBD1	-	TRBV11-2	14	TRBJ1-3	CASSFLTGESTIYF	TGTGCCAGCAGCTTCTTGACAGGGGAAAGCACCATATATTTT
-	-	TRBV29-1	12	TRBJ2-7	CSVTRDSREQYF	TGCAGCGTTACCAGGGATTCACGCGAGCAGTACTTC
-	-	TRBV6-5	13	TRBJ1-1	CASKGRENTEAFF	TGTGCCAGCAAGGGCAGGGAAAACACTGAAGCTTTCTTT
-	once	TRBV21-1	9	TRBJ1-5	CASGQGKHF	TGTGCCAGCGGACAGGGCAAGCATTTT
TRBD1	-	TRBV5-1	17	TRBJ1-3	CASSTGTGGYSGNTIYF	TGCGCCAGCAGCACCGGGACAGGGGGTTACTCTGGAAACACCATATATTTT
-	-	TRBV5-1	15	TRBJ1-3	CASSLGQASGNTIYF	TGCGCCAGCAGCTTGGGACAGGCTTCTGGAAACACCATATATTTT
TRBD1	-	TRBV27	15	TRBJ1-1	CASRTGQGAGTEAFF	TGTGCCAGCAGGACGGGACAGGGGGCCGGCACTGAAGCTTTCTTT
TRBD1	-	TRBV5-1	18	TRBJ2-2	CASSSLRTGTKNTGELFF	TGCGCCAGCAGCTCTCTAAGGACAGGGACGAAAAACACCGGGGAGCTGTTTTTT
-	-	TRBV19	13	TRBJ1-1	CASYGVGNTEAFF	TGTGCCAGCTACGGTGTCGGGAACACTGAAGCTTTCTTT
-	-	TRBV19	13	TRBJ2-1	CASRTFPYNEQFF	TGTGCCAGTAGAACATTCCCCTACAATGAGCAGTTCTTC
-	once	TRBV5-1	16	TRBJ1-1	CASVRAGGEAREEAFF	TGCGCCAGCGTCCGGGCGGGGGGCGAGGCCCGCGAGGAAGCTTTCTTT
TRBD1	-	TRBV24-1	14	TRBJ1-1	CATMGTGGTERAFF	TGTGCCACCATGGGGACAGGGGGAACGGAGAGAGCTTTCTTT
-	-	TRBV28	15	TRBJ2-2	CASVSGSRGTGELFF	TGTGCCAGCGTCTCCGGGTCTAGAGGGACCGGGGAGCTGTTTTTT
-	-	TRBV19	13	TRBJ2-1	CASSLQGSGEQFF	TGTGCCAGTAGTTTACAGGGTTCGGGTGAGCAGTTCTTC
-	-	TRBV6-5	14	TRBJ1-2	CASTPLRVVYGYTF	TGTGCCAGCACCCCCCTCCGGGTGGTCTATGGCTACACCTTC
TRBD1	-	TRBV2	13	TRBJ1-2	CASRTGGAYGYTF	TGTGCCAGCAGAACAGGGGGCGCCTATGGCTACACCTTC
TRBD1	once	TRBV19	14	TRBJ1-2	CASSGQGANYGYTF	TGTGCCAGTAGTGGACAGGGGGCTAACTATGGCTACACCTTC
TRBD1	once	TRBV3-1/TRBV3-2	16	TRBJ1-3	CASSQGARGLGNTIYF	TGTGCCAGCAGCCAAGGCGCCAGGGGGCTAGGGAACACCATATATTTT
-	-	TRBV6-5	12	TRBJ2-1	CASSYSSGSQFF	TGTGCCAGCAGTTACTCTTCCGGGAGCCAGTTCTTC
TRBD1	-	TRBV5-1	17	TRBJ1-2	CASSLAPQGALLLGCTF	TGCGCCAGCAGCTTGGCCCCACAGGGGGCCCTCCTTCTGGGATGCACCTTC
TRBD1	-	TRBV7-9	18	TRBJ1-6	CASSLDSGGTGLNSPLHF	TGTGCCAGCAGCTTAGATTCTGGCGGGACAGGGTTAAATTCACCCCTCCACTTT
-	once	TRBV6-6	14	TRBJ1-1	CASSYTGEGTEAFF	TGTGCCAGCAGTTACACCGGGGAAGGGACTGAAGCTTTCTTT
-	-	TRBV5-1	15	TRBJ1-1	CASSLGQPLVTEAFF	TGCGCCAGCAGCTTGGGACAGCCCCTGGTTACTGAAGCTTTCTTT
-	-	TRBV28	15	TRBJ2-7	CASTRGGSQAYEQYF	TGTGCCAGCACCCGAGGGGGATCCCAAGCCTACGAGCAGTACTTC
TRBD2	-	TRBV7-3	15	TRBJ2-3	CASSLTSGSSDTQYF	TGTGCCAGCAGCTTAACTAGCGGGAGTTCAGATACGCAGTATTTT
-	-	TRBV15	15	TRBJ1-1	CATSRDEAGISEAFF	TGTGCCACCAGCAGAGATGAGGCGGGTATTTCTGAAGCTTTCTTT
TRBD2	-	TRBV5-5	15	TRBJ2-7	CASSAAAGGPYEQYF	TGTGCCAGCAGCGCGGCAGCGGGAGGGCCGTACGAGCAGTACTTC
TRBD2	-	TRBV10-2	12	TRBJ2-3	CASGRVADTQYF	TGCGCCAGCGGGAGGGTGGCAGATACGCAGTATTTT
-	-	TRBV5-1	19	TRBJ1-4	CASSRGSSQKGTPDEKLFF	TGCGCCAGCAGCAGGGGGTCCAGCCAGAAAGGGACCCCCGATGAAAAACTGTTTTTT
-	-	TRBV7-8	16	TRBJ1-5	CASSLGGWDGNQPQHF	TGTGCCAGCAGCTTAGGGGGCTGGGATGGGAATCAGCCCCAGCATTTT
TRBD2	-	TRBV15	14	TRBJ2-3	CATSAGGQADTQYF	TGTGCCACCAGCGCGGGAGGGCAAGCAGATACGCAGTATTTT
-	-	TRBV5-1	16	TRBJ2-4	CASSQEGEPPKNIQYF	TGCGCCAGCAGCCAGGAGGGAGAACCACCCAAAAACATTCAGTACTTC
-	few	TRBV2	16	TRBJ1-2	CASSGLGGTANYGYTF	TGTGCCAGCAGTGGACTCGGGGGGACGGCTAACTATGGCTACACCTTC
TRBD2	-	TRBV5-5	19	TRBJ2-2	CASSLRLAGGMRSTGELFF	TGTGCCAGCAGCTTAAGACTAGCGGGAGGAATGAGGTCCACCGGGGAGCTGTTTTTT
-	-	TRBV2	11	TRBJ2-5	CASSDRETQYF	TGTGCCAGCAGTGACCGGGAGACCCAGTACTTC
TRBD1	-	TRBV6-2/TRBV6-3	16	TRBJ2-1	CASIPPADREIDEQFF	TGTGCCAGCATCCCGCCGGCGGACAGGGAGATCGATGAGCAGTTCTTC
-	-	TRBV6-1	15	TRBJ1-6	CASSERLSLDSPLHF	TGTGCCAGCAGTGAACGCTTAAGCCTGGATTCACCCCTCCACTTT
TRBD1	-	TRBV5-1	11	TRBJ2-1	CASGRGNEQFF	TGCGCCAGCGGCAGGGGGAATGAGCAGTTCTTC
-	-	TRBV5-4	15	TRBJ2-5	CAPSGGPGGVETQYF	TGTGCCCCTAGTGGAGGGCCCGGAGGCGTAGAGACCCAGTACTTC
TRBD2	-	TRBV19	14	TRBJ2-1	CASRGGFTYNEQFF	TGTGCCAGTAGGGGGGGGTTCACCTACAATGAGCAGTTCTTC